This TCR beta chain comes out of a study of memory CD4+ T cells and cytomegalovirus serostatus. Overall study: Healthy Belgian adult donors included about nine CMV-positive and 24 CMV-negative people.

On this clone: Its cognate antigen is unknown.

The sort gate was single viable CD3+CD4+CD8-CD45RO+ cells for memory CD4+ T cells. After thawing, CD4+ T cells were positively selected. Here immunoSEQ multiplex PCR was the method, and the copy in TCRdb shows in-frame clones only, minus some. Counted here are under 55,000 clones, 80% to 90% occurring once; the ten biggest clones make up 2%. Germline CDR1 and CDR2: SGHNT and YYREEE (reference sequence). This CDR3 is 18 amino acids long. Trimming took off 0 bases at V and 2 bases at J, with 21 bases between the two ends. Points from the study as a whole: Suggested: most of the CMV-linked TCR signature lies in CD4+ memory cells. A US-trained random forest predicted CMV serostatus with median AUC around 0.9.

The TCR originated in an adult in good health and CMV-seropositive. The material sequenced was memory CD4+ T cells from blood. The gene calls are TRBV5-4 and TRBJ2-7, with a weak D call TRBD2 (6 bases). CDR3 residues: CASSLVYKWGTATYEQYF. The CDR3, as DNA: TGTGCCAGCAGCTTGGTTTATAAATGGGGGACTGCGACCTACGAGCAGTACTTC.